Included here is one TCR beta chain sequence, with context. Its antigen target is currently unknown. This may come from a read error, since a much larger clone is one base off. This likely comes from a read error, as the CDR3 has no conserved phenylalanine or tryptophan at its end. This specimen comes from a study of naive and memory T cell subsets (dated by TCRdb to the late 2010s). Looking at the study overall: The figure summarizing these samples reported approximately ten blood donors, 7 tuberculin skin test biopsies and 3 saline control biopsies. Skin biopsies were taken from tuberculin skin test sites or from saline-injected control sites and were processed for RNA extraction as described before. PCR2 was typically run as a SYBR Green qPCR and stopped at a set threshold, although low-input samples could use end-point PCR of around 6 cycles instead.

The sample's treatment or condition label, decoded: skin biopsy from PPD injection site in Mantoux-positive individual. Before reverse transcription, total RNA that had not been cell sorted was treated with RQ1 DNase, with a target input of 1 to 1000 ng. Using 3' ligation of a UMI-containing oligonucleotide to TCR cDNA, the study laid out a robust and sensitive protocol to amplify, sequence and analyze TCRs. In individuals with a positive Mantoux test, tuberculin skin test biopsies were taken from sites that had been injected with PPD. Skin biopsy and whole blood libraries were made to test pipeline robustness in samples where T cells form a minority population. The library was generated by UMI-ligation and nested PCR. For the blood and skin samples, TCR RNA was reverse transcribed with SuperScript IV using primers for the alpha and beta constant regions. The ligated cDNA was amplified by four rounds of PCR, in which nested alpha and beta constant region primers were used together with the SP2 primer. Using T4 RNA ligase 1, an oligonucleotide carrying both the Illumina SP2 primer and a UMI was ligated onto the 3' end of the cDNA. The 12-nucleotide UMI was composed of two random hexamers separated by an eight-base spacer, which was included to prevent hairpin formation. From the second PCR onward, TCR alpha and beta chain libraries were processed separately, and dual indexing was applied for multiplexing. After pooling, the indexed libraries were analyzed by capillary electrophoresis and sequenced on either an Illumina MiSeq or NextSeq. PhiX DNA at about 4.5-7% was spiked into libraries to increase base diversity and improve cluster recognition. For the original study's pipeline: Demultiplexor extracted UMIs from read 2, combined them with read 1 TCR sequence, and split reads by sample indices. Decombinator identified V and J genes and V-J junctions, assigning each TCR a five-part identifier including V and J deletions. Collapsinator used UMIs to correct sequencing errors and PCR amplification heterogeneity, producing a UMI-based abundance for each TCR. CDR3Translator turned identifiers into nucleotide sequence, translated the nucleotide sequence into amino acids, and pulled out CDR3 regions based on terminal motifs. After normalization to the amount of input RNA, the error-corrected alpha and beta TCR counts from blood and from skin were compared. TCRdb cleaned the public reads at Q25 with fastp, built clones with MiXCR and kept in-frame beta chains. Records with the same CDR3 protein are collapsed into one entry carrying the most frequent genes and DNA. The V and J calls here are based on TCRdb, not the publication. The sample table lists roughly 18,000 distinct CDR3 sequences, about a tenth of them with a count of one. Of the sample, 6.5% to 7% falls within the top ten clones.

Overall study results and their limits: The larger number of TCRs found at tuberculin skin test sites was interpreted as T cell infiltration of a delayed type IV hypersensitivity reaction. TCR sequences were reportedly obtained from both types of skin biopsy, with many more TCRs found at tuberculin skin test sites. The RNA-based method was acknowledged as potentially sensitive to TCR transcript changes with T cell activation and differentiation. The paper did not give details of skin biopsy collection and RNA processing, instead referencing earlier studies for those details.

Trimming takes 5 bases from V and 7 bases from J, and the germline ends sit 12 bases apart. Looking up the germline V gene yields CDR1 KGHSH and CDR2 LQKENI. The CDR3 has 14 amino acids, counting both end residues. Of all the DNA, just the CDR3 is kept, 42 bases in frame from base 1. The starting material was skin, obtained from a tuberculin skin test site. This receptor chain uses TRBV18 and TRBJ1-6, and TRBD1 may be the D gene, going by 6 matching bases. The clonotype was recovered from an adult in good health. The CDR3: CASSTGFGNSPLHY. The bases are TGTGCCAGCTCAACAGGGTTCGGGAATTCACCCCTCCACTAT.